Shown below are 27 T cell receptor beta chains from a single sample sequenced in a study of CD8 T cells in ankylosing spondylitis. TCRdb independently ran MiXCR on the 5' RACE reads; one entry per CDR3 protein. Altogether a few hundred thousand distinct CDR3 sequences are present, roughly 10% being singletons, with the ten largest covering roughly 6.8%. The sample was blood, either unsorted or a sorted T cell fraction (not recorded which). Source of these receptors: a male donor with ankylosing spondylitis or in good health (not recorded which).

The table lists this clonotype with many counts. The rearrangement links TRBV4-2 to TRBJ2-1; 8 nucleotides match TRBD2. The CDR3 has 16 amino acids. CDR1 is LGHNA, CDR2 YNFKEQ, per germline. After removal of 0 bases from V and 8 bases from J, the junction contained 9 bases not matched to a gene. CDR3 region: CASSQEFSGGVDEQFF. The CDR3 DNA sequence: TGTGCCAGCAGCCAAGAATTCAGCGGGGGTGTCGATGAGCAGTTCTTC.

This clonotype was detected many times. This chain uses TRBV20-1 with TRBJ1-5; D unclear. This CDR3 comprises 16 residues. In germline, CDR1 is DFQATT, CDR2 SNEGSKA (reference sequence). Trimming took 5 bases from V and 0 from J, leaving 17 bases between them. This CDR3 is CSAEDLMLHSNQPQHF. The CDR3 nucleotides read TGCAGTGCTGAGGACCTAATGCTGCATAGCAATCAGCCCCAGCATTTT.

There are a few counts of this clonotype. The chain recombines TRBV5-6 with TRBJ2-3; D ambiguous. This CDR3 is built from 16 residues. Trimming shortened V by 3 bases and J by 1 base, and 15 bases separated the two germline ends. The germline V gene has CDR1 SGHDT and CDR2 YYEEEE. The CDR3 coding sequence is TGTGCCAGCAGCTCGACCGAAATCGGTGGCACAGATACGCAGTATTTT. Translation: CASSSTEIGGTDTQYF.

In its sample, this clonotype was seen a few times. This chain's CDR3 is CASSQDFPTDTQYF. DNA for the CDR3: TGTGCCAGCTCTCAGGATTTTCCCACAGATACGCAGTATTTT. The chain links TRBV6-2 or TRBV6-3 to TRBJ2-3; D is unclear. Trimming took off 8 bases at V and 2 bases at J, with 14 bases between the two ends. Looked up from germline, CDR1 is MNHEY and CDR2 is SVGEGT. This CDR3 is built from 14 residues.

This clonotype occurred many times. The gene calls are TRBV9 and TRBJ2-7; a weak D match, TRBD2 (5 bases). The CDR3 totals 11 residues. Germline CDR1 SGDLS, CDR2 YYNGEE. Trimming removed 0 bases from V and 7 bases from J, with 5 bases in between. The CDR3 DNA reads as TGTGCCAGCAGCGTAGGGAGGGAGCAGTACTTC. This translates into CASSVGREQYF.

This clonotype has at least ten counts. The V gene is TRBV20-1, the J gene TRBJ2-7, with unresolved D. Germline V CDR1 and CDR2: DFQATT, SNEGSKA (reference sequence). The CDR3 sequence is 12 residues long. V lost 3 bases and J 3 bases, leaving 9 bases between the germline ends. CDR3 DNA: TGCAGTGCTAGCGACGCGATCTACGAGCAGTACTTC. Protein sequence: CSASDAIYEQYF.

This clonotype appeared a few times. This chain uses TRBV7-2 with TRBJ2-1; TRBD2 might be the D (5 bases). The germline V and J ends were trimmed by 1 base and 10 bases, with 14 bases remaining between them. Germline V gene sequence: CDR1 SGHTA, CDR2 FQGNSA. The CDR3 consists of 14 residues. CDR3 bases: TGTGCCAGCAGCTTAGTAGGGCCGACGGGGGAGCAGTTCTTC. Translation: CASSLVGPTGEQFF.

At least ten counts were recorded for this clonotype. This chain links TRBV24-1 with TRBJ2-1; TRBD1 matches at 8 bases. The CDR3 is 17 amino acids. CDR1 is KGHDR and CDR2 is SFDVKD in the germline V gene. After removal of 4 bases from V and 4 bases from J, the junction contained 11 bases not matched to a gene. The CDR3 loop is CATSDPGKDRAYNEQFF. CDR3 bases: TGTGCCACCAGTGACCCAGGCAAGGACAGGGCTTACAATGAGCAGTTCTTC.

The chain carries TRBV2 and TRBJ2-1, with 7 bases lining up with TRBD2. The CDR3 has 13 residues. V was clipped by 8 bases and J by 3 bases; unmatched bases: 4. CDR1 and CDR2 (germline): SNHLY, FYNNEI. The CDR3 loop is CASFRTSYNEQFF. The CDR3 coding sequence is TGTGCCAGCTTTCGGACTAGCTACAATGAGCAGTTCTTC.

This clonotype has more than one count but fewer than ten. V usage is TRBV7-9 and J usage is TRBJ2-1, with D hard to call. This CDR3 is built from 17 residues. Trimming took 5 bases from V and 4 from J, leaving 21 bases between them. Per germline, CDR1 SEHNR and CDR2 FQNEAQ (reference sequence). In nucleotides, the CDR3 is TGTGCCAGCAGCCCGACCGGTGGCTCACCTAAATACAATGAGCAGTTCTTC. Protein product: CASSPTGGSPKYNEQFF.

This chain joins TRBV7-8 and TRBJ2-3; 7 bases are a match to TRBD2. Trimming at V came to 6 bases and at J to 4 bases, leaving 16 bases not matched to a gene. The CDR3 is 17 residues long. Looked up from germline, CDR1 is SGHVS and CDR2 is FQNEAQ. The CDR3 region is CASSSSRAGVASDTQYF. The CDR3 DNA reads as TGTGCCAGCAGTTCTAGTCGGGCGGGAGTTGCGTCAGATACGCAGTATTTT.

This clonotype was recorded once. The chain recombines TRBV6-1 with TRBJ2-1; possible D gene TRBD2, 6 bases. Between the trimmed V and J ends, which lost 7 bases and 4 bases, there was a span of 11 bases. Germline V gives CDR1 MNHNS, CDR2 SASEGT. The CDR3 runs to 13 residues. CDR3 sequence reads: CASKGGTYNEQFF. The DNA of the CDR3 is TGTGCCAGCAAGGGCGGGACGTACAATGAGCAGTTCTTC.

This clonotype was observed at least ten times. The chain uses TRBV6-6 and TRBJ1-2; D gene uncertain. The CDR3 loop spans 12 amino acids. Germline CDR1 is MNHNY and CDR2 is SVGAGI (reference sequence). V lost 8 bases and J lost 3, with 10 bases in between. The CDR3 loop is CASSGRYYGYTF. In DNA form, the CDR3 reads TGTGCCAGCTCCGGGCGCTACTATGGCTACACCTTC.

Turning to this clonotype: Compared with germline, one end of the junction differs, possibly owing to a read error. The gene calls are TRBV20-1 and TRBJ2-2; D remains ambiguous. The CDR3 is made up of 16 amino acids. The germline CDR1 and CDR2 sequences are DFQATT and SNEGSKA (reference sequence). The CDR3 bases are TGCGGTGCTAGTGACCGGCTACCTACGAACACCGGGGAGCTGTTTTTT. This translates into CGASDRLPTNTGELFF.

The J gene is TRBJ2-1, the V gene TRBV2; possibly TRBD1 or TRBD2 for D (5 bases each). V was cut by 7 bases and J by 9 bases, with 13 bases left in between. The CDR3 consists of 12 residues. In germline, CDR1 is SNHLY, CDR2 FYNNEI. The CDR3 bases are TGTGCCAGCACGCACCGGGGCAGTGAGCAGTTCTTC. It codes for CASTHRGSEQFF. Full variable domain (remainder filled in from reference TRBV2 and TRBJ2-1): EPEVTQTPSHQVTQMGQEVILRCVPISNHLYFYWYRQILGQKVEFLVSFYNNEISEKSEIFDDQFSVERPDGSNFTLKIRSTKLEDSAMYFCASTHRGSEQFFGPGTRLTVL.

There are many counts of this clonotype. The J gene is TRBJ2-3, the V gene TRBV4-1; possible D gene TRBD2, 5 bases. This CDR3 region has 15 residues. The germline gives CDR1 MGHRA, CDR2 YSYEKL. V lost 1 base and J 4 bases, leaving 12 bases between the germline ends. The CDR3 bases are TGCGCCAGCAGCCAAGTTGGGCGGAGGCCAGATACGCAGTATTTT. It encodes CASSQVGRRPDTQYF.

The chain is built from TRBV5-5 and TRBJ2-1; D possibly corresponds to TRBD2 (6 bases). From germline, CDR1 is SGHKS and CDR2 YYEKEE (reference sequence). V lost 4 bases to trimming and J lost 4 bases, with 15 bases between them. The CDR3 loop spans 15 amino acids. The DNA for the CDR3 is TGTGCCAGCAGCGTTGGAGGGGCGGGGTACAATGAGCAGTTCTTC. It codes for CASSVGGAGYNEQFF.

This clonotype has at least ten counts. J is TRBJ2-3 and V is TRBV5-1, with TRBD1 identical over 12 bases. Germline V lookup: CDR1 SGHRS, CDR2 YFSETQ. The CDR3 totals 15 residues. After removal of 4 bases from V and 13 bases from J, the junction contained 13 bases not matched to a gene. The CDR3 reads CASSLGQGALLREYF. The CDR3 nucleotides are TGCGCCAGCAGCCTGGGACAGGGGGCTCTTTTAAGGGAGTATTTT.

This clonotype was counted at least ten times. CDR3 DNA sequence: TGTGCCAGCAGCTTCGTTGAGACCCAGTACTTC. Its protein product is CASSFVETQYF. V usage is TRBV7-9 and J usage is TRBJ2-5; D not resolved. Per the germline V gene, CDR1 is SEHNR and CDR2 is FQNEAQ (reference sequence). The CDR3 is made up of 11 amino acids. Trimming took off 3 bases at V and 5 bases at J, with 4 bases between the two ends. The complete variable domain, with remaining parts taken from reference TRBV7-9 and TRBJ2-5, reads DTGVSQNPRHKITKRGQNVTFRCDPISEHNRLYWYRQTLGQGPEFLTYFQNEAQLEKSRLLSDRFSAERPKGSFSTLEIQRTEQGDSAMYLCASSFVETQYFGPGTRLLVL.

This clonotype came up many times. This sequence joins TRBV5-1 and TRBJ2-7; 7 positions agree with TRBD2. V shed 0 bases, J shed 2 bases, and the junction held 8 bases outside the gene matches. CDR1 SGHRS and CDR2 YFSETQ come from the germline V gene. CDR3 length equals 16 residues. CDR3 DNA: TGCGCCAGCAGCTTGGTGTTGGGGGGGACCGCCTACGAGCAGTACTTC. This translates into CASSLVLGGTAYEQYF.

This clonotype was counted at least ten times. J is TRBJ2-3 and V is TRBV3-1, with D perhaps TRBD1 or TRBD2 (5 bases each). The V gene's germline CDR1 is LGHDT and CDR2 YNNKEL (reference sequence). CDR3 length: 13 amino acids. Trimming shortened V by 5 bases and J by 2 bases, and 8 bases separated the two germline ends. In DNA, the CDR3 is TGTGCCAGCAGCGGGACCACCACAGATACGCAGTATTTT. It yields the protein CASSGTTTDTQYF.

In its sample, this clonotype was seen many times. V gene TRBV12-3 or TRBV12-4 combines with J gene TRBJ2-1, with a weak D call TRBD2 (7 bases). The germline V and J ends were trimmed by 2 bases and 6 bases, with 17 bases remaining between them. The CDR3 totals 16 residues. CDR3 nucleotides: TGTGCCAGCAGTTTACTCCCCCTAGGGGGGGTCAATGAGCAGTTCTTC. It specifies CASSLLPLGGVNEQFF.

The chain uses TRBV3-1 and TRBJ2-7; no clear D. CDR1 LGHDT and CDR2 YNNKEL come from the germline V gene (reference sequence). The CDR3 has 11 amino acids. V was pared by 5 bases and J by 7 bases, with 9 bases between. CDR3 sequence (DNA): TGTGCCAGCAGCACCCCAGGTGAGCAGTACTTC. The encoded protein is CASSTPGEQYF.

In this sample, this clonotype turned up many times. CDR3 sequence (DNA): TGTGCCAGCAGTTTAGTCGGGGTCCGAGACTCTGGAAACACCATATATTTT. It encodes CASSLVGVRDSGNTIYF. This chain joins TRBV12-3 or TRBV12-4 and TRBJ1-3; D call uncertain. The CDR3 sequence is 17 residues long. Deletions cut 1 base from V and 0 bases from J, with 13 bases between.

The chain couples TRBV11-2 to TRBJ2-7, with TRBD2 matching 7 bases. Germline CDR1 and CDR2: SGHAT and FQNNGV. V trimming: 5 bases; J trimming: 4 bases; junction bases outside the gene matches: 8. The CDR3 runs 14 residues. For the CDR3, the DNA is TGTGCCAGCAGCCCCTACGGGACTACTTACGAGCAGTACTTC. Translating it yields CASSPYGTTYEQYF.

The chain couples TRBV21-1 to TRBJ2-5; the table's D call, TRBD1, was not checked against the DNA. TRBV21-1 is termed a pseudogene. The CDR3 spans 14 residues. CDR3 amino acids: CASSNLDREETQYF. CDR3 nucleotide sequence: TGTGCCAGCAGCAATTTGGACAGGGAAGAGACCCAGTACTTC.

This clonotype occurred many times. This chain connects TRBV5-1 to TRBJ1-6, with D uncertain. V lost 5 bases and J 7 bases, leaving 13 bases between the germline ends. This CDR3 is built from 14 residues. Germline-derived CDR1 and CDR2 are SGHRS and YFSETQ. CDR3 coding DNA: TGCGCCAGCAGTGCCATAGCGGAGAATTCACCCCTCCACTTT. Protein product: CASSAIAENSPLHF.